This TCR beta chain derives from a study of blood T cell repertoires in COVID-19. This CDR3 has 11 amino acids. Trimming stripped 6 bases from V and 4 bases from J, with 10 bases between. CDR1 is SQVTM and CDR2 is ANQGSEA in the germline V gene. Participants spanned ages about 18 to 100 years and resided in some 22 US areas. Sequencing was performed with immunoSEQ multiplex PCR; in TCRdb, only in-frame clones are kept and a portion is missing. The sample records 250,000 to 300,000 clones, nearly 90% being singletons. Specimen: PBMCs or T cells enriched from blood (not recorded which). The V call is TRBV29-1, the J call TRBJ2-7; D not certain. The sequence derives from an older woman who had recovered from COVID-19. CDR3 sequence (DNA): TGCAGCGTCGTGGTCCAGTACGAGCAGTACTTC. Protein: CSVVVQYEQYF.